This T cell receptor beta chain came from a study of molecular identifiers for immune sequencing clone quantification. Study observations and caveats: Identical TCR molecules sharing a barcode could underestimate highly expanded clone sizes.

Turning to this clonotype: Its matching antigen is unknown. A much larger clonotype is one base distant, so this may be a read error.

TCRdb passed the PCR reads through MiXCR, listing each CDR3 protein once. The repertoire consists of under 100,000 distinct CDR3 sequences, with roughly 25% occurring once and the leading ten covering roughly 0.76%. The CDR3 extends over 16 amino acids. The V gene's germline CDR1 is LGHNA and CDR2 YSLEER. The sequence derives from a human donor in good health. Some libraries in this study had Jurkat cell RNA spiked in. V is TRBV4-3 and J is TRBJ2-7; D is undetermined. Sequenced input: naive CD8+ T cells from blood, with Jurkat cell RNA spiked in. Subset meaning: FACS-sorted CD8+CD4-CCR7+CD45RA+ naive T cells. The CDR3 region has the DNA TGCGCCAGCAACCAAGATACGGAGATTAGCTCCTACGAGCAGTACTTC. Amino acid sequence: CASNQDTEISSYEQYF.